A single sample is the source of the 30 T cell receptor beta chains below, sequenced in a study of regulatory T cells in long-lasting Graves disease (dated by TCRdb to the early 2020s). Libraries were prepared through multiplex PCR. Sequencing instrument: Illumina HiSeq 4000. TCR beta libraries were built with iRepertoire HTBI primers and Arm-PCR amplification of CDR3 regions. TCRdb redid the processing of the public reads, applying fastp at Q25 and MiXCR, and retained in-frame beta chains. Rows merge per CDR3 protein into single entries with the most common DNA and genes. For this sample the table gives about 460,000 distinct CDR3 sequences, of which 20% to 25% were detected only once. Of the sample, about 12% falls within the top ten clones. Taken with the paper, the label for time point translates to: persistent/refractory GD, antithyroid drugs over 5 years with positive TRAb. RNA was extracted from PBMCs in TRIzol for both TCR sequencing and RNA sequencing.

The specimen comprised peripheral blood mononuclear cells (PBMCs), sampled when the disease was refractory, from a patient treated with antithyroid drugs. These receptors all stem from a female donor with Graves disease.

This clonotype was counted only a few times. This sequence joins TRBV10-3 and TRBJ2-2; D may be TRBD2 (6 bases). This CDR3 is 15 amino acids long. The germline V gene encodes CDR1 ENHRY and CDR2 SYGVKD. Trimming shortened V by 3 bases and J by 0 bases, and 8 bases separated the two germline ends. The CDR3 loop is CAISESGPNTGELFF. The CDR3 DNA sequence: TGTGCCATCAGTGAAAGCGGGCCGAACACCGGGGAGCTGTTTTTT.

This clonotype was picked up a small number of times. The chain recombines TRBV29-1 with TRBJ2-7; D is possibly TRBD1 (6 bases). V was pared by 4 bases and J by 0 bases, with 10 bases between. The germline V gene encodes CDR1 SQVTM and CDR2 ANQGSEA. There are 13 residues in the CDR3. The CDR3 DNA reads TGCAGCGTTGTGTCAGGGGACTCCTACGAGCAGTACTTC. This gives the protein CSVVSGDSYEQYF.

In this sample, this clonotype turned up many times. The chain joins TRBV6-1 to TRBJ2-7, with 8 bases lining up with TRBD1. Germline CDR1 MNHNS, CDR2 SASEGT. V lost 5 bases, J lost 3 bases, and 6 bases stayed unmatched. The CDR3 loop spans 14 amino acids. CDR3 residues: CASSLPGGVYEQYF. The CDR3 nucleotides read TGTGCCAGCAGTCTTCCAGGGGGCGTCTACGAGCAGTACTTC.

The chain has TRBV7-2 and TRBJ1-5, with 9 bases fitting TRBD1. The CDR3 is 13 residues long. The germline CDR1 and CDR2 sequences are SGHTA and FQGNSA. Trimming took 6 bases from V and 7 from J; bases not matched to a gene: 4. CDR3 sequence (DNA): TGTGCCAGCAGTTCGGACAGGGGACAGCCCCAGCATTTT. Its translation: CASSSDRGQPQHF. The full variable domain, completed using reference TRBV7-2 and TRBJ1-5, is GAGVSQSPSNKVTEKGKDVELRCDPISGHTALYWYRQSLGQGLEFLIYFQGNSAPDKSGLPSDRFSAERTGGSVSTLTIQRTQQEDSAVYLCASSSDRGQPQHFGDGTRLSIL.

This clonotype was counted ten times or more. The rearrangement uses TRBV20-1 and TRBJ2-5; the D gene is possibly TRBD2 (5 bases). In germline, CDR1 is DFQATT, CDR2 SNEGSKA (reference sequence). This CDR3 has 13 amino acids. V gave up 2 bases and J gave up 4 bases, with 11 bases separating them. The CDR3: CSARYGVGETQYF. The CDR3 DNA reads TGCAGTGCTAGATACGGGGTAGGAGAGACCCAGTACTTC.

This clonotype was seen ten or more times. V is TRBV9 and J is TRBJ2-2; D remains unclear. The CDR3 is 16 residues long. The germline V gene has CDR1 SGDLS and CDR2 YYNGEE. V lost 4 bases, J lost 7 bases, and 20 bases lay in between. CDR3 DNA: TGTGCCAGCAGCACGGCGAGTGGGCGGCTTGACGGGGAGCTGTTTTTT. Residues: CASSTASGRLDGELFF. The full variable domain, in which reference TRBV9 and TRBJ2-2 provide the parts outside the CDR3, is DSGVTQTPKHLITATGQRVTLRCSPRSGDLSVYWYQQSLDQGLQFLIQYYNGEERAKGNILERFSAQQFPDLHSELNLSSLELGDSALYFCASSTASGRLDGELFFGEGSRLTVL.

There are a few counts of this clonotype. This chain connects TRBV25-1 to TRBJ1-1; the match to TRBD1 covers 8 bases. CDR3 length: 13 residues. The germline CDR1 and CDR2 sequences are MGHDK and SYGVNS. J gave up 4 bases and V 10 bases, and 8 bases lay outside the gene matches. The CDR3 sequence: CATRQGRGTEAFF. CDR3 sequence (DNA): TGTGCCACCAGACAGGGGCGAGGCACTGAAGCTTTCTTT. Full variable domain (remainder filled in from reference TRBV25-1 and TRBJ1-1): EADIYQTPRYLVIGTGKKITLECSQTMGHDKMYWYQQDPGMELHLIHYSYGVNSTEKGDLSSESTVSRIRTEHFPLTLESARPSHTSQYLCATRQGRGTEAFFGQGTRLTVV.

In its sample, this clonotype was seen many times. The rearrangement links TRBV20-1 to TRBJ1-6, with D perhaps TRBD1 (5 bases). The germline V gene encodes CDR1 DFQATT and CDR2 SNEGSKA (reference sequence). The V and J ends lost 2 bases and 7 bases respectively, with 9 bases between them. The CDR3 has 13 residues. CDR3 region: CSARIGGNSPLHF. The CDR3 region has the DNA TGCAGTGCTAGAATTGGGGGGAATTCACCCCTCCACTTT.

At least ten counts were recorded for this clonotype. The rearrangement uses TRBV12-3 or TRBV12-4 and TRBJ1-2, with no clear D. The V gene lost 5 bases and the J gene lost 0 bases, with 10 bases spanning the gap. The CDR3 spans 14 residues. The CDR3 reads CASSIRKANYGYTF. The CDR3 bases are TGTGCCAGCAGTATCCGAAAAGCTAACTATGGCTACACCTTC.

V gene TRBV7-8 combines with J gene TRBJ2-3, with D maybe TRBD2 (5 bases). Germline V gives CDR1 SGHVS, CDR2 FQNEAQ. This CDR3 comprises 16 residues. V shed 1 base and J shed 2 bases, with 13 bases lying between them. Here the CDR3 reads CASSLVAGLNTDTQYF. CDR3 nucleotides: TGTGCCAGCAGCTTAGTCGCAGGACTTAACACAGATACGCAGTATTTT.

This clonotype was seen ten or more times. This chain connects TRBV6-1 to TRBJ1-6, with D unresolved. CDR3 length: 12 amino acids. Trimming removed 7 bases at V and 10 bases at J, with 11 bases between. Per the germline V gene, CDR1 is MNHNS and CDR2 is SASEGT. CDR3 residues: CASMGSESPLHF. The CDR3 bases are TGTGCCAGCATGGGAAGCGAATCACCCCTCCACTTT.

This clonotype has just a few counts. This chain joins TRBV20-1 and TRBJ2-5; TRBD2 matches 8 bases. V shed 2 bases, J shed 4 bases, and the junction held 3 bases outside the gene matches. Germline loops: CDR1 DFQATT, CDR2 SNEGSKA (reference sequence). The CDR3 is 13 amino acids. The CDR3 sequence: CSARKAGGETQYF. DNA for the CDR3: TGCAGTGCTAGAAAGGCGGGGGGAGAGACCCAGTACTTC.

This clonotype was observed once. For the CDR3, the DNA is TGTGCCAGTAGTATGGTCGGGATGTGGGATCAGCCCCAGCATTTT. Encoded protein: CASSMVGMWDQPQHF. The chain joins TRBV19 to TRBJ1-5; no clear D gene. The CDR3 contains 15 residues. V lost 3 bases to trimming and J lost 5 bases, with 14 bases between them. The germline V gene has CDR1 LNHDA and CDR2 SQIVND (reference sequence).

CDR3 DNA sequence: TGTGCCAGCAGCTTAAATCTGGGGAACAATCAGCCCCAGCATTTT. Amino acids: CASSLNLGNNQPQHF. The chain carries TRBV7-9 and TRBJ1-5, with unresolved D. V was pared by 2 bases and J by 3 bases, with 11 bases between. This CDR3 region has 15 residues. Germline V gene lookup returns CDR1 SEHNR and CDR2 FQNEAQ (reference sequence).

This clonotype showed up many times. J is TRBJ2-5 and V is TRBV6-2 or TRBV6-3, with 7 bases fitting TRBD2. J was trimmed by 3 bases and V by 2 bases; bases with no gene match: 6. Germline V gives CDR1 MNHEY, CDR2 SVGEGT. CDR3 length: 15 residues. The CDR3 spells CASSYQNGGEETQYF. CDR3 nucleotides: TGTGCCAGCAGTTACCAGAATGGGGGGGAAGAGACCCAGTACTTC.

At least ten counts were recorded for this clonotype. The chain joins TRBV2 to TRBJ2-2; weak D call: TRBD1 (5 bases). The V gene lost 1 base and the J gene lost 7 bases, with 7 bases spanning the gap. Germline assignment: CDR1 SNHLY and CDR2 FYNNEI. This CDR3 is 13 amino acids long. For the CDR3, the DNA is TGTGCCAGCAGTGAAGAGGGGATCGGGGAGCTGTTTTTT. It codes for CASSEEGIGELFF.

The sample holds many counts of this clonotype. V is TRBV28 and J is TRBJ1-1; 9 bases map to TRBD1. The CDR3 totals 16 residues. The germline CDR1 and CDR2 sequences are MDHEN and SYDVKM. Trimming cost V 7 bases and J 0 bases; bases outside gene matches: 9. This CDR3 reads CASIVTGGGMNTEAFF. The CDR3 DNA reads TGTGCCAGCATCGTGACAGGGGGAGGCATGAACACTGAAGCTTTCTTT. Full variable domain (missing parts from reference TRBV28 and TRBJ1-1): DVKVTQSSRYLVKRTGEKVFLECVQDMDHENMFWYRQDPGLGLRLIYFSYDVKMKEKGDIPEGYSVSREKKERFSLILESASTNQTSMYLCASIVTGGGMNTEAFFGQGTRLTVV.

This clonotype has a handful of counts. The chain has TRBV5-1 and TRBJ2-7; possible D gene TRBD1, 5 bases. Germline lookup yields CDR1 SGHRS and CDR2 YFSETQ. The germline V and J ends were trimmed by 0 bases and 5 bases, with 18 bases remaining between them. The CDR3 is 16 amino acids. Here the CDR3 DNA reads TGCGCCAGCAGCTTGGCCGGGTTTCAAGGGGCCCACGAGCAGTACTTC. Translated, it gives CASSLAGFQGAHEQYF.

This clonotype was seen only a few times. This sequence joins TRBV28 and TRBJ1-5; D unclear. Trimming removed 7 bases from V and 6 bases from J, with 10 bases in between. This CDR3 region has 12 residues. Germline V gene lookup returns CDR1 MDHEN and CDR2 SYDVKM. Here the CDR3 DNA reads TGTGCCAGCATAAAGAACAGTCAGCCCCAGCATTTT. Residues: CASIKNSQPQHF.

V and J are TRBV10-3 and TRBJ2-1; 7 bases map to TRBD2. The trim removed 6 bases at V and 8 bases at J, leaving 7 bases unmatched. The germline V gene has CDR1 ENHRY and CDR2 SYGVKD. CDR3 length equals 13 residues. CDR3 bases: TGTGCCATCAGGGGCGGGGGTGTGGATGAGCAGTTCTTC. This sequence encodes CAIRGGGVDEQFF.

This chain connects TRBV7-3 to TRBJ2-7; unclear D gene. Germline-derived CDR1 and CDR2 are SGHTA and FQGTGA. The CDR3 is 16 amino acids. V was trimmed by 2 bases and J by 3 bases, leaving 17 bases between them. The CDR3 DNA reads TGTGCCAGCAGCTTAGATGGGGTATGGGGAAACTACGAGCAGTACTTC. It codes for CASSLDGVWGNYEQYF.

This clonotype was seen at least ten times. The chain employs TRBV28 and TRBJ2-5; D perhaps matches TRBD1 (5 bases). This CDR3 is 13 amino acids long. V lost 5 bases to trimming and J lost 3 bases, with 10 bases between them. CDR1 MDHEN and CDR2 SYDVKM come from the germline V gene. CDR3 loop: CASSDSTKETQYF. The CDR3 DNA follows: TGTGCCAGCAGTGACAGCACCAAAGAGACCCAGTACTTC.

The J gene is TRBJ1-6, the V gene TRBV28; D possibly corresponds to TRBD1 (5 bases). This CDR3 contains 19 residues. Looked up from germline, CDR1 is MDHEN and CDR2 is SYDVKM. Trimming pared 5 bases from V and 0 bases from J, leaving 20 bases between. DNA of the CDR3: TGTGCCAGCAGTACCTTTACCGGGGCCGATACCTCCTATAATTCACCCCTCCACTTT. Amino acid sequence: CASSTFTGADTSYNSPLHF. Full variable domain (rest looked up from reference TRBV28 and TRBJ1-6): DVKVTQSSRYLVKRTGEKVFLECVQDMDHENMFWYRQDPGLGLRLIYFSYDVKMKEKGDIPEGYSVSREKKERFSLILESASTNQTSMYLCASSTFTGADTSYNSPLHFGNGTRLTVT.

This chain connects TRBV7-9 to TRBJ2-7; the match to TRBD2 covers 9 bases. V was clipped by 1 base and J by 5 bases; unmatched bases: 6. Per germline, CDR1 SEHNR and CDR2 FQNEAQ (reference sequence). The CDR3 is 15 amino acids. The CDR3 loop reads CASSLGVAGEHEQYF. The CDR3 DNA reads TGTGCCAGCAGCTTAGGTGTAGCGGGAGAACACGAGCAGTACTTC.

The table lists this clonotype with many counts. The chain combines TRBV28 with TRBJ1-1; perhaps TRBD1 as D (6 bases). Trimming left V 6 bases short and J 5 bases short, with 13 bases between. Germline CDR1 is MDHEN and CDR2 is SYDVKM. The CDR3 covers 13 residues. CDR3 amino acids: CASSGQRWTEAFF. The CDR3 nucleotides read TGTGCCAGCAGCGGACAGCGGTGGACTGAAGCTTTCTTT.

The chain employs TRBV19 and TRBJ2-7, with 11 bases matching TRBD2. Germline V gene lookup returns CDR1 LNHDA and CDR2 SQIVND (reference sequence). The junction had 4 bases not matched to a gene; V was cut back by 3 bases and J by 0 bases. This CDR3 comprises 16 residues. CDR3 in amino acids: CASSISSGRNSYEQYF. DNA for the CDR3: TGTGCCAGTAGTATCTCTAGCGGGAGGAACTCCTACGAGCAGTACTTC.

This chain joins TRBV4-1 and TRBJ1-2; possibly TRBD1 for D (5 bases). Trimming removed 1 base from V and 4 bases from J, with 10 bases in between. Germline lookup yields CDR1 MGHRA and CDR2 YSYEKL. This CDR3 is 14 amino acids long. CDR3 coding DNA: TGCGCCAGCAGCCAAGTGGGGCGGATCTATGGCTACACCTTC. The encoded protein is CASSQVGRIYGYTF.

The chain combines TRBV28 with TRBJ2-5; D possibly matches TRBD1 or TRBD2 (5 bases each). Germline V gives CDR1 MDHEN, CDR2 SYDVKM. The CDR3 contains 15 residues. The germline V and J ends were trimmed by 5 bases and 4 bases, with 17 bases remaining between them. This CDR3 is CASSLVTLGGETQYF. DNA of the CDR3: TGTGCCAGCAGTCTAGTTACTCTTGGGGGAGAGACCCAGTACTTC.

The V and J genes are TRBV19 and TRBJ2-4; D might be TRBD2 (6 bases). V shed 1 base and J shed 7 bases, with 8 bases lying between them. CDR3 length: 13 residues. Germline V lookup: CDR1 LNHDA, CDR2 SQIVND (reference sequence). The CDR3 region has the DNA TGTGCCAGTAGTATAGTTCGGGGGAACATTCAGTACTTC. This translates into CASSIVRGNIQYF.

This clonotype was seen at least ten times. This sequence joins TRBV19 and TRBJ1-1, with 9 nucleotides matching TRBD1. CDR3 length: 13 amino acids. CDR1 and CDR2 from the germline V gene are LNHDA and SQIVND (reference sequence). V gave up 9 bases and J gave up 4 bases; unmatched junction bases: 6. In nucleotides, the CDR3 is TGTGCCAGCAGGGTGACAGGGGGCACTGAAGCTTTCTTT. The encoded protein is CASRVTGGTEAFF. The full variable domain, completed using reference TRBV19 and TRBJ1-1, is DGGITQSPKYLFRKEGQNVTLSCEQNLNHDAMYWYRQDPGQGLRLIYYSQIVNDFQKGDIAEGYSVSREKKESFPLTVTSAQKNPTAFYLCASRVTGGTEAFFGQGTRLTVV.